This TCR beta chain originates from a study of OX40 agonist ivuxolimab in advanced cancers. Sequencing was performed with immunoSEQ multiplex PCR; in TCRdb, only in-frame clones are kept and a portion is missing. This sample carries over 60,000 clones, about 86% of them seen once, and the ten largest clones take around 0.9%. This clone was detected once. An end of the junction differs from the germline gene, which may be a read error. CDR1 SGHVS and CDR2 FQNEAQ come from the germline V gene. The CDR3 is made up of 16 amino acids. J is TRBJ1-1 and V is TRBV7-8, with D tentatively TRBD1 (5 bases). The specimen was CD4+ or CD8+ T cells sorted from blood, collected in a trial of the OX40 agonist ivuxolimab. This TCR came from an adult with an advanced solid tumor such as melanoma, head and neck, liver or kidney cancer. CDR3 nucleotides: TGTGTCAGCAGCCAGGGCGATCCTGGACAGAACACTGAAGCTTTCTTT. Amino acid sequence: CVSSQGDPGQNTEAFF.